This TCR beta chain originates from a study of shared clonotypes between healthy human individuals (dated by TCRdb to between 2020 and 2021). For the wider study: The cohort included a few men and two women between 18 and 49 years of age. For each donor, CD4 naive and CD4 memory were each run on three plates, CD8 naive on two plates, and CD8 memory on one plate. The study deeply sequenced blood TCR repertoires of about five healthy adults to estimate repertoire size and the extent of clonotype sharing between individuals. Libraries were prepared and TCR repertoires were sequenced by different laboratories using diverse techniques, in order to increase sequencing depth and limit assay-specific biases. Leukapheresis yielded between about 0.9 and 10 billion PBMCs per donor.

This clone has more than one count but fewer than ten. Its antigen has not been determined. The input lacks base qualities; no much larger clone sits a single base away. TCR CDR3 regions were amplified from genomic DNA by multiplex PCR using the deep immunoSEQ assay. Extracted genomic DNA from each cell subset was spread evenly across all wells of several immunoSEQ 96-well plates, with each plate serving as a replicate. For sorted subsets, 150 to 250 ng genomic DNA, equal to 25,000 to 35,000 T cell genomes, was loaded into each replicate PCR. The purified libraries were quantified using a Qubit 3.0 fluorometer, sized with a Bioanalyzer 2100, and then quantified again using the KAPA Library Quantification kit. A separate single-read 150-cycle Illumina NextSeq 550 flow cell was used to sequence each immunoSEQ 96-well plate. The authors' pipeline ran thus. Because the immunoSEQ output held only junctional sequences and lacked quality scores, the filtering could not match the filtering applied to full-length reads. To assign V/J genes and CDR3, sequences were annotated against IMGT germline references using PyIR, a Python wrapper for IgBLAST v1.9. Reads were removed for weak V/J assignments (E-value above 1e-6), missing CDR3, stop codons, out-of-frame junctions, or ambiguous translated residues. V3J clonotypes were defined as sequences sharing an identical inferred V gene, J gene, and CDR3 amino acid sequence. The percentage overlap between two repertoires was calculated by dividing the number of shared unique clonotypes by the size of the smaller repertoire. RTK rarefaction, the Chao1 estimator, and Recon v2.1 estimates of unobserved clonotypes were used to assess repertoire richness. Generation probabilities were computed with OLGA for all TCRbeta clonotypes obtained by the gDNA method from a few donors. Not all clones reach the TCRdb copy of this immuneACCESS table, which keeps in-frame sequences only. Checked studies attribute under half of the gap to unresolved V genes and leave the rest unexplained. V and J calls and clone size follow that table, whereas D and trimming were derived from the DNA. This sample has more than 900,000 clones in its table, and 75% to 80% of those were observed once. The ten top clones hold 0.6% to 0.7% of the sample.

The donors were healthy, HIV-negative adults who had no recently reported acute infections or vaccinations. Every donor was a Caucasian adult living in Nashville, Tennessee, USA. CD4+ T cells were enriched through magnetic negative selection, after which naive cells were positively selected on CD45RA and the remaining negative fraction served as the memory subset. Blood was collected by leukapheresis, and PBMCs were isolated by Ficoll-Histopaque density gradient centrifugation and then cryopreserved in liquid nitrogen vapor phase. Analytical flow cytometry was used to check the purity and quantity of each magnetically sorted T cell population. Genomic DNA was isolated from every sorted fraction and measured by UV absorbance on a Nanodrop 2000c. The investigation overall reported the following: Pairwise subsampling led to the expectation that sequencing depth would affect the degree of clonotype sharing among donors. Naive subsets generally had larger estimated clonotype richness than memory subsets. Only blood was sampled, and tissue TCR repertoires likely differ from those in blood. Compared with non-shared clonotypes, the clonotypes found in all four sorted-subset donors had higher generation probabilities. Across a handful of donors, approximately 4.6% of naive CD4, roughly 3.5% of naive CD8, about 2.3% of memory CD4, and under 0.45% of memory CD8 clonotypes were shared. The genetic and exposure-history diversity represented was limited by the small number of donors. Incomplete sequencing was indicated by rarefaction of sorted-subset datasets, despite the large sequencing depth.

Sequencing input: memory CD4+ T cells from PBMCs. The cell subset or site label here, explained by the study, means: CD45RA-negative fraction. The clonotype originates from a man younger than 30 in good health. Some clones in this sample may be carry-over from other donors' samples.

The CDR3 amino acid sequence is: CASSLDGRGQETQYF. The DNA is TGTGCCAGCAGCTTAGACGGCAGGGGGCAAGAGACCCAGTACTTC. The chain couples TRBV7-8 to TRBJ2-5, and TRBD1 aligns with 7 junction nucleotides. Reading from cysteine to phenylalanine, the CDR3 counts 15 amino acids. The DNA shown is the 45-base CDR3, in frame from base 1. V has 1 base trimmed and J has 2 bases trimmed; junction bases matching no gene number 4. CDR1 and CDR2, per the germline V gene, are SGHVS and FQNEAQ. The CDR3 plus the reference TRBV7-8 and TRBJ2-5 genes for the other parts give the full variable domain: GAGVSQSPRYKVAKRGQDVALRCDPISGHVSLFWYQQALGQGPEFLTYFQNEAQLDKSGLPSDRFFAERPEGSVSTLKIQRTQQEDSAVYLCASSLDGRGQETQYFGPGTRLLVL.